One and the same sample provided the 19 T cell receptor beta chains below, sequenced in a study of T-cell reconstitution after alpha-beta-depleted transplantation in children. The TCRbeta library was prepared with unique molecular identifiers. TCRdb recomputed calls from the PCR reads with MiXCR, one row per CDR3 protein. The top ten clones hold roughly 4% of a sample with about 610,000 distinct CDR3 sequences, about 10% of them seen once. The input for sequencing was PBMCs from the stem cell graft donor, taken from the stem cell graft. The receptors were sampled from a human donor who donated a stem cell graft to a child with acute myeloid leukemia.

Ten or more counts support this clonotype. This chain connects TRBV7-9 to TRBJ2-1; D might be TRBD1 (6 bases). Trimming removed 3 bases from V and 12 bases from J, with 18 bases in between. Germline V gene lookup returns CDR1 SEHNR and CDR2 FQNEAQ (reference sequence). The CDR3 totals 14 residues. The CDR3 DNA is TGTGCCAGCAGCTTCACCCAGCAGGGGTCGGGGCAGTTCTTC. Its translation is CASSFTQQGSGQFF.

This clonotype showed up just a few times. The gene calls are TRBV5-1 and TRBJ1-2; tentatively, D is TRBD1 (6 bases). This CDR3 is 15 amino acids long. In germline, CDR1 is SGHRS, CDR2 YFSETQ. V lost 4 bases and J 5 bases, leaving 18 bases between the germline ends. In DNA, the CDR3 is TGCGCCAGCAGCCTCGGACAGCCACTAAATTATGGCTACACCTTC. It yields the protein CASSLGQPLNYGYTF.

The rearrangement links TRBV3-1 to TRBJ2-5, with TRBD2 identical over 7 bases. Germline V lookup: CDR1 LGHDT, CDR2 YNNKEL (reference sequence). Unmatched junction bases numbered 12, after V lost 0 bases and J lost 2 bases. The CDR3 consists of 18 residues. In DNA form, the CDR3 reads TGTGCCAGCAGCCAAGACCCCCTGGGAGCGGGACTTCAAGAGACCCAGTACTTC. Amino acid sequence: CASSQDPLGAGLQETQYF.

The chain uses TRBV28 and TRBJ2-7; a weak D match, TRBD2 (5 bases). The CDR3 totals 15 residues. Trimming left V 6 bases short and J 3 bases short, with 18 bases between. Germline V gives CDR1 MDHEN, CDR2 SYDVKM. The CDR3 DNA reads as TGTGCCAGCAGGGGCGGACGGGGTGATAGCTACGAGCAGTACTTC. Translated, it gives CASRGGRGDSYEQYF.

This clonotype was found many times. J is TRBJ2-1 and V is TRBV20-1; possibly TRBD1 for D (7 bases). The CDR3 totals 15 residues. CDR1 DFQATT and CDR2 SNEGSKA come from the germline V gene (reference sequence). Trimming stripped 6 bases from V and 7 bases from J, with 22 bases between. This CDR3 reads CSATSRQGGSNEQFF. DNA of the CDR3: TGCAGTGCGACAAGTCGACAGGGAGGTTCGAATGAGCAGTTCTTC.

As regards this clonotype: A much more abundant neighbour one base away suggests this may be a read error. CDR3: CAVKGRTPGQQETQYF. The DNA for the CDR3 is TGTGCCGTCAAGGGTAGGACTCCGGGACAGCAAGAGACCCAGTACTTC. The chain recombines TRBV24-1 with TRBJ2-5; 7 bases map to TRBD1. Looked up from germline, CDR1 is KGHDR and CDR2 is SFDVKD. V lost 12 bases to trimming and J lost 2 bases; unmatched junction nucleotides: 17. This CDR3 spans 16 amino acids.

The CDR3 DNA sequence: TGTGCCAGCAGCTTAATGCCAGGGGGGAGGGGGACTGAAGCTTTCTTT. This gives the protein CASSLMPGGRGTEAFF. This sequence joins TRBV7-3 and TRBJ1-1; 7 positions match TRBD1. The CDR3 extends over 16 amino acids. Germline loops: CDR1 SGHTA, CDR2 FQGTGA. J was trimmed by 5 bases and V by 1 base; bases with no gene match: 10.

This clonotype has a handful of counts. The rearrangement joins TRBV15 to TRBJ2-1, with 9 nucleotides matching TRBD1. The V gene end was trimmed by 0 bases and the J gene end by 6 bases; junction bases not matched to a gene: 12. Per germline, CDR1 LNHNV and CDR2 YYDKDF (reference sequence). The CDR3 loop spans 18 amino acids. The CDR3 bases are TGTGCCACCAGCAGAGAGATCGGGGGACAGGGAGCGACCAATGAGCAGTTCTTC. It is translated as CATSREIGGQGATNEQFF.

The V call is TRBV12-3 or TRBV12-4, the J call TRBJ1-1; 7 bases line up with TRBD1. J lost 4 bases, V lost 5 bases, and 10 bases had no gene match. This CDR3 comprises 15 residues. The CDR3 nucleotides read TGTGCCAGCAGTCGCCGACAGGGATATTTCACTGAAGCTTTCTTT. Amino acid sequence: CASSRRQGYFTEAFF.

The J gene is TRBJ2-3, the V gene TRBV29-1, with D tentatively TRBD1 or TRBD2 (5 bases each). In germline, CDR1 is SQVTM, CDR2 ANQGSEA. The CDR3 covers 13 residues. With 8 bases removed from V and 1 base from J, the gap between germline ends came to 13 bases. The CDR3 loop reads CSLLQGGTDTQYF. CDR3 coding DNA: TGCAGCCTCCTTCAGGGAGGCACAGATACGCAGTATTTT.

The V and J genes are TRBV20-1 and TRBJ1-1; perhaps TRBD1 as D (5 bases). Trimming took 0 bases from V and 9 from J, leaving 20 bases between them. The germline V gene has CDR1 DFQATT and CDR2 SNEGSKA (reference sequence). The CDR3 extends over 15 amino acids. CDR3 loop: CSARDSRAGWEKAFF. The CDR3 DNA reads TGCAGTGCTAGAGATTCTAGGGCAGGGTGGGAAAAAGCTTTCTTT.

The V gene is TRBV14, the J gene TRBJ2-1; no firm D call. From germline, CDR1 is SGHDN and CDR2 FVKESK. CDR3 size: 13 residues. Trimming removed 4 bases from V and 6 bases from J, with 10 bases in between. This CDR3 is CASSREVGNEQFF. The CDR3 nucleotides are TGTGCCAGCAGCCGAGAGGTGGGCAATGAGCAGTTCTTC.

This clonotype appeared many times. The DNA of the CDR3 is TGTGCCAGCAGCTTATTGGGACTGACGTCGGCTGGAAACACCATATATTTT. This codes for CASSLLGLTSAGNTIYF. V is TRBV7-9 and J is TRBJ1-3, with a weak D call TRBD1 (5 bases). The V end was cut by 2 bases, the J end by 2 bases, with 16 bases between. The germline V gene has CDR1 SEHNR and CDR2 FQNEAQ (reference sequence). This CDR3 has 17 amino acids.

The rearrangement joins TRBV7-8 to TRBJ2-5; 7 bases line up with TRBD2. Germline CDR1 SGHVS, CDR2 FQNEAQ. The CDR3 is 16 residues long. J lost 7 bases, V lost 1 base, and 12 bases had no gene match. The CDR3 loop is CASSLDEGGHVGTQYF. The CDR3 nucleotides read TGTGCCAGCAGCTTAGATGAGGGAGGGCATGTCGGGACCCAGTACTTC.

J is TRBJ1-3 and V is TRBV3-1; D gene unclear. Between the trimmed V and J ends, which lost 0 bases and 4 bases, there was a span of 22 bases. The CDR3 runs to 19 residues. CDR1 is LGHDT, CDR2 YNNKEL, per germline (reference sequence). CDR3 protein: CASSQDWGRVTKKGNTIYF. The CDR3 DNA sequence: TGTGCCAGCAGCCAAGATTGGGGAAGGGTCACAAAAAAAGGAAACACCATATATTTT.

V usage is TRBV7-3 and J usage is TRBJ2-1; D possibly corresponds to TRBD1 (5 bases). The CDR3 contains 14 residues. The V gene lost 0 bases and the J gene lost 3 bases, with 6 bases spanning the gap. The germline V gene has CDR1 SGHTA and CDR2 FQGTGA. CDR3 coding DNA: TGTGCCAGCAGCTTAACTAGGGGCTACAATGAGCAGTTCTTC. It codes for CASSLTRGYNEQFF.

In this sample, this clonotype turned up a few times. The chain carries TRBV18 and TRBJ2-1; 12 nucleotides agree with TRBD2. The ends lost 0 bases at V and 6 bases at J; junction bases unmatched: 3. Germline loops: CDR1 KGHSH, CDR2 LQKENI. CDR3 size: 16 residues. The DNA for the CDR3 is TGTGCCAGCTCACCACCGGGACTAGCGGGCCTCAATGAGCAGTTCTTC. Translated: CASSPPGLAGLNEQFF.

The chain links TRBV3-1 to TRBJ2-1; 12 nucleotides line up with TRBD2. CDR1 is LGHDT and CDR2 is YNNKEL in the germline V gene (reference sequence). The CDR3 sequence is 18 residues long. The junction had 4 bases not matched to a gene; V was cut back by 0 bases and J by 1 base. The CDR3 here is CASSQDTGLAGSYNEQFF. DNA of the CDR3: TGTGCCAGCAGCCAAGATACTGGACTAGCGGGGTCCTACAATGAGCAGTTCTTC.

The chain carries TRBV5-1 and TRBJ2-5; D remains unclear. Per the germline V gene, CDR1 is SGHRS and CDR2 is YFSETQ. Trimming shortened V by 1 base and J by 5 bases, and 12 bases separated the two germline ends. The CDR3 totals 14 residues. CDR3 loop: CASSLTSVGETQYF. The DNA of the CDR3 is TGCGCCAGCAGCTTGACAAGCGTAGGGGAGACCCAGTACTTC.